The 6 T cell receptor beta chains reported below all come from one sample, sequenced in a study of cytomegalovirus exposure and HLA in healthy donors. PCR was performed using 60 Vbeta and 13 Jbeta primers. Here immunoSEQ multiplex PCR was the method, and the copy in TCRdb shows in-frame clones only, minus some. The sample comprises 30,000 to 50,000 clones, roughly three quarters of which are singletons, and roughly 4% rests with the top ten. Sequenced sample: PBMCs. The receptors were gathered from a man in his forties in good health and CMV-seronegative.

This clone came up a few times. The rearrangement joins TRBV5-4 to TRBJ2-3; TRBD2 aligns across 11 bases. The J segment lost 5 bases and the V segment lost 4 bases, leaving 12 bases of the junction unmatched. The CDR3 is 17 amino acids. Germline CDR1 SGHNT, CDR2 YYREEE (reference sequence). The CDR3 region is CASSLPLAGGEGDTQYF. Written as DNA, the CDR3 is TGTGCCAGCAGCCTCCCCTTAGCGGGGGGGGAGGGAGATACGCAGTATTTT. Using reference TRBV5-4 and TRBJ2-3 for the parts outside the CDR3, the full variable domain is ETGVTQSPTHLIKTRGQQVTLRCSSQSGHNTVSWYQQALGQGPQFIFQYYREEENGRGNFPPRFSGLQFPNYSSELNVNALELDDSALYLCASSLPLAGGEGDTQYFGPGTRLTVL.

The chain uses TRBV6-1 and TRBJ2-3; 8 nucleotides line up with TRBD1. Trimming cost V 10 bases and J 1 base; bases outside gene matches: 10. Germline CDR1 is MNHNS and CDR2 is SASEGT. The CDR3 has 15 amino acids. This chain's CDR3 is CATTPGTGRTDTQYF. CDR3 in DNA: TGTGCCACCACACCCGGGACAGGTCGCACAGATACGCAGTATTTT.

This rearrangement joins TRBV7-2 to TRBJ1-5; D unclear. The CDR3 extends over 14 amino acids. Trimming shortened V by 0 bases and J by 4 bases, and 7 bases separated the two germline ends. Germline assignment: CDR1 SGHTA and CDR2 FQGNSA. CDR3: CASSLASLNQPQHF. Written as DNA, the CDR3 is TGTGCCAGCAGCTTAGCGAGTCTTAATCAGCCCCAGCATTTT.

This chain uses TRBV28 with TRBJ1-1, with D unresolved. The CDR3 length is 14 residues. Germline V lookup: CDR1 MDHEN, CDR2 SYDVKM. Trimming took off 6 bases at V and 2 bases at J, with 13 bases between the two ends. DNA for the CDR3: TGTGCCAGCAGGCTCGCGGGCCATAACACTGAAGCTTTCTTT. Amino acid sequence: CASRLAGHNTEAFF.

This sequence joins TRBV10-3 and TRBJ2-7; 9 bases agree with TRBD1. CDR3 size: 14 residues. The germline V gene has CDR1 ENHRY and CDR2 SYGVKD. Unmatched junction bases numbered 9, after V lost 6 bases and J lost 6 bases. The DNA of the CDR3 is TGTGCCATCAGACGGACAGGGGAGGCGGCCGAGCAGTACTTC. The encoded protein is CAIRRTGEAAEQYF.

This clone was detected only a few times. This chain joins TRBV28 and TRBJ2-6, with 7 bases lining up with TRBD1. The CDR3 spans 16 residues. After removal of 5 bases from V and 0 bases from J, the junction contained 4 bases not matched to a gene. Germline V CDR1 and CDR2: MDHEN, SYDVKM. The CDR3 nucleotides read TGTGCCAGCAGTCTAGAGGGGGCCTCTGGGGCCAACGTCCTGACTTTC. Amino acids: CASSLEGASGANVLTF.